The clone carrying this TCR beta chain has a single count. Its antigen is currently unknown. Sample-barcoded 5' priming and a J-beta primer mix drove a second PCR of roughly 6 to 12 cycles. Carrying 12 random nucleotides, a template-switch adaptor labeled each individual cDNA molecule. Sequencing yielded, for each sample, at least 2.5 million paired-end reads carrying CDR3. TCRdb reanalysed the 5' RACE reads using MiXCR and keeps one entry per CDR3 protein. The sample lists over 1,500,000 distinct CDR3 sequences, about 50% occurring once. The data are from a study of blood T cells in healthy people across ages. Findings of the study overall: Greater diversity and more naive CD4+ cells were seen in long-lived donors than in aged donors.

Donors gave about 10 milliliters of peripheral blood apiece. There are 14 residues in the CDR3. V lost 3 bases and J lost 3, with 9 bases in between. Per germline, CDR1 DFQATT and CDR2 SNEGSKA (reference sequence). The clonotype comes from a middle-aged woman in good health. Sequencing input: blood. The rearrangement links TRBV20-1 to TRBJ1-6; no reliable D call. DNA of the CDR3: TGCAGTGCTAGTCCGGGTCTCTATAATTCACCCCTCCACTTT. This encodes CSASPGLYNSPLHF.